This TCR beta chain was retrieved from a study of blood T cell repertoires in COVID-19. Clones were read by immunoSEQ multiplex PCR, and TCRdb kept only the in-frame ones, dropping some. Of more than 150,000 clones detected, 80% to 90% appear once; the ten largest clones hold about 20%. The CDR3 is made up of 15 amino acids. CDR1 is SGHDN and CDR2 is FVKESK in the germline V gene. The ends lost 4 bases at V and 4 bases at J; junction bases unmatched: 6. The chain is built from TRBV14 and TRBJ2-5; 10 nucleotides match TRBD2. Sequencing was performed on peripheral blood. The TCR sequence derives from a man in his 70s with active or convalescent COVID-19. This CDR3 is CASSRQLAGRETQYF. Written as DNA, the CDR3 is TGTGCCAGCAGCCGCCAACTAGCGGGACGAGAGACCCAGTACTTC.